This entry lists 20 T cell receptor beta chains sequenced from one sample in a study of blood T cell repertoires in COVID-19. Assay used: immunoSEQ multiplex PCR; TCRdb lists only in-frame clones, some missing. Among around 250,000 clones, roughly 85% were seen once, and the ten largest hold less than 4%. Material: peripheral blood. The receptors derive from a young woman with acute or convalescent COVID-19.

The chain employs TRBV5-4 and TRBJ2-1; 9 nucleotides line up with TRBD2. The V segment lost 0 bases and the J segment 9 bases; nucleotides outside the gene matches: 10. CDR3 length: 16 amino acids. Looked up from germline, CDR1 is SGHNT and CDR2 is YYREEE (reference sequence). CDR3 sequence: CASSLGTSAPSPEQFF. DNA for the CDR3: TGTGCCAGCAGCTTGGGGACTAGCGCCCCTTCACCTGAGCAGTTCTTC.

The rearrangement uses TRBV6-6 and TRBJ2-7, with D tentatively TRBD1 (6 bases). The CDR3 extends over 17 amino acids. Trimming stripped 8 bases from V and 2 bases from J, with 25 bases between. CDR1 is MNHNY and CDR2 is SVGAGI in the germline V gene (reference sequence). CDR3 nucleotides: TGTGCCAGCTGTCCAACCACCAGGGGCCACCCCACCTACGAGCAGTACTTC. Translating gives CASCPTTRGHPTYEQYF.

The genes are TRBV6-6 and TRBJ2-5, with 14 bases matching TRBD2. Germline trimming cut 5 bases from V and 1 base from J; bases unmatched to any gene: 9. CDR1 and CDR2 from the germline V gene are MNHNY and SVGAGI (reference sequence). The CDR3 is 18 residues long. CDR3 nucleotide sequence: TGTGCCAGCAGTCCGAGACTAGCGGGAGGGGATTTCCAAGAGACCCAGTACTTC. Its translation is CASSPRLAGGDFQETQYF.

CDR3 bases: TGTGCCAGCAGCATCGGACTAGCCCTTGGGGCCAACGTCCTGACTTTC. As protein: CASSIGLALGANVLTF. V and J are TRBV9 and TRBJ2-6, with 8 bases lining up with TRBD2. CDR1 is SGDLS and CDR2 is YYNGEE in the germline V gene. J lost 3 bases, V lost 4 bases, and 6 bases had no gene match. The CDR3 runs 16 residues.

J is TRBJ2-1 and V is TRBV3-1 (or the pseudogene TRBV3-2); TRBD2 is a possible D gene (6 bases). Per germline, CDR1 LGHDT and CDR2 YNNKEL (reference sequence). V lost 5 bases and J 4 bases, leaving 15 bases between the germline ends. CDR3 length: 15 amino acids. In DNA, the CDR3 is TGTGCCAGCAGCTCCTCCGGGACTCAATACAATGAGCAGTTCTTC. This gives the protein CASSSSGTQYNEQFF.

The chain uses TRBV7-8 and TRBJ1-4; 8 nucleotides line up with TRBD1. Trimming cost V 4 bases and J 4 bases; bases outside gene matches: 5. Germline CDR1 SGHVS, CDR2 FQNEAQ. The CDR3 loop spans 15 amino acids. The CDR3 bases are TGTGCCAGCAGCTCGGACAGGGATAATAATGAAAAACTGTTTTTT. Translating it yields CASSSDRDNNEKLFF.

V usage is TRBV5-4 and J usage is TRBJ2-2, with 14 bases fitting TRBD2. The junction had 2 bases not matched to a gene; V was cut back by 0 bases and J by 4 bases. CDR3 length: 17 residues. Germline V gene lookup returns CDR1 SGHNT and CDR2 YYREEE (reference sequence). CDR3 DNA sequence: TGTGCCAGCAGCTTGGGACTAGCGGGAGGGCCCACCGGGGAGCTGTTTTTT. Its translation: CASSLGLAGGPTGELFF.

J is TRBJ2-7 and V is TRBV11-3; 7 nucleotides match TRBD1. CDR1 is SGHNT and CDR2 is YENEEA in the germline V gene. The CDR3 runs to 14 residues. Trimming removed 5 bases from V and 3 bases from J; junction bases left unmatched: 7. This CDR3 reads CASSQSQGVYEQYF. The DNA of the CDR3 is TGTGCCAGCAGCCAGTCCCAGGGGGTCTACGAGCAGTACTTC.

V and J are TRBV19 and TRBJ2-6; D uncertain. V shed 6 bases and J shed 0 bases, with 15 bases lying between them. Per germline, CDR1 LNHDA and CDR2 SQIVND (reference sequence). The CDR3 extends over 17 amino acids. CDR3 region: CASRMNPGFSGANVLTF. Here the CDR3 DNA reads TGTGCCAGTAGAATGAACCCAGGATTCTCTGGGGCCAACGTCCTGACTTTC.

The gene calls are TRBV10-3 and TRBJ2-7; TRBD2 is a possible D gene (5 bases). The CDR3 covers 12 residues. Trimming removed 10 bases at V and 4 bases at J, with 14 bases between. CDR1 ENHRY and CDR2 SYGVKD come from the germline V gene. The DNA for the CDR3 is TGTGCCACTCGGGAATCCCTTTACGAGCAGTACTTC. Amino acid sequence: CATRESLYEQYF.

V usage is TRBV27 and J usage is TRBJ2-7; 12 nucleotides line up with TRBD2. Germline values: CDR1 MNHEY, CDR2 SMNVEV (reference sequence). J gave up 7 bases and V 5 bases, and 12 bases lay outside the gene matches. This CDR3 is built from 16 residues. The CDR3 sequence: CASSKHLAGGPGEQYF. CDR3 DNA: TGTGCCAGCAGTAAACATCTAGCGGGAGGGCCGGGAGAGCAGTACTTC.

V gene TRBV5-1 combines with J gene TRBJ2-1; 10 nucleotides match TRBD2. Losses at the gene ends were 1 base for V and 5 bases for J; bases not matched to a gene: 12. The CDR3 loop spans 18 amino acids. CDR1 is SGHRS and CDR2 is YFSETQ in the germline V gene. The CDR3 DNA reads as TGCGCCAGCAGCTTGTGGGCTAGCGGGAGTTTAGGACACAATGAGCAGTTCTTC. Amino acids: CASSLWASGSLGHNEQFF.

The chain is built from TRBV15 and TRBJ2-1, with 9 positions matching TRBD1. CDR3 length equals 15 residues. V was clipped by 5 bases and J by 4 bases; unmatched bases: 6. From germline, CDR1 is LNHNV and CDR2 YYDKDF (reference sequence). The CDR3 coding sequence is TGTGCCACCAGCGCCGGGACAGGGTATTACAATGAGCAGTTCTTC. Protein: CATSAGTGYYNEQFF.

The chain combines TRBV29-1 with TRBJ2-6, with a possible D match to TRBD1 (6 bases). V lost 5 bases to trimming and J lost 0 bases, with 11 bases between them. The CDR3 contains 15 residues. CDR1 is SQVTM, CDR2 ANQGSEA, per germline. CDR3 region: CSVYGQRSGANVLTF. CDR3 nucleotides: TGCAGCGTTTATGGACAGCGCTCTGGGGCCAACGTCCTGACTTTC.

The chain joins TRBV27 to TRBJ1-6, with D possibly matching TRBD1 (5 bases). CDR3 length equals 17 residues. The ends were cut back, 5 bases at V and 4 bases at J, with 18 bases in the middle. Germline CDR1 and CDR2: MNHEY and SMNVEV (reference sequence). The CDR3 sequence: CASSVQPTGSYNSPLHF. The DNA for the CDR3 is TGTGCCAGCAGTGTACAGCCTACAGGATCATATAATTCACCCCTCCACTTT.

As DNA, the CDR3 is TGTGCCACCAGCTCCCGACTGGGTTACAATGAGCAGTTCTTC. It encodes CATSSRLGYNEQFF. J is TRBJ2-1 and V is TRBV15; unclear D gene. Germline assignment: CDR1 LNHNV and CDR2 YYDKDF (reference sequence). The ends were cut back, 5 bases at V and 4 bases at J, with 12 bases in the middle. The CDR3 loop spans 14 amino acids.

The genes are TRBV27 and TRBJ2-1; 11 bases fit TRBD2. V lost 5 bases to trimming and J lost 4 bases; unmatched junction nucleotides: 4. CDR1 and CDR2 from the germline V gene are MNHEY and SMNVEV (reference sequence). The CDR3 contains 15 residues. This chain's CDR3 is CASSIRTSGYNEQFF. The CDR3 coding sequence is TGTGCCAGCAGTATCCGGACTAGCGGGTACAATGAGCAGTTCTTC.

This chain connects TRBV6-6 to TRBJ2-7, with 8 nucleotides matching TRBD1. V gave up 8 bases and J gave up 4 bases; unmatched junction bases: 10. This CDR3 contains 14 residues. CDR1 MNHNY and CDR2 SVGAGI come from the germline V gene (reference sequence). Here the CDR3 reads CASLGRTGNYEQYF. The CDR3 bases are TGTGCCAGCTTGGGTCGGACAGGGAATTACGAGCAGTACTTC.

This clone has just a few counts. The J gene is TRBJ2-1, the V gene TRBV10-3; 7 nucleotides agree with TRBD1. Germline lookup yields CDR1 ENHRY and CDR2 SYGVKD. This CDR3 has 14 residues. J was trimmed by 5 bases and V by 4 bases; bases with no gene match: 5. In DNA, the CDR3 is TGTGCCATCAGTGGAACAGGGGCGGACAATGAGCAGTTCTTC. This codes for CAISGTGADNEQFF.

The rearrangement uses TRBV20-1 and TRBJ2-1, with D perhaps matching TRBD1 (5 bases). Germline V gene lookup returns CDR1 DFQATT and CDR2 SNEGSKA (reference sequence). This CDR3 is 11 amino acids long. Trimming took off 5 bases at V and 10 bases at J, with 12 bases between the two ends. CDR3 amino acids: CSAEDRNEQFF. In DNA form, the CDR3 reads TGCAGTGCTGAAGACAGAAACGAGCAGTTCTTC.